These 21 T cell receptor beta chains were sequenced from one sample in a study of T-cell memory formation after mild COVID-19. TCRdb itself ran the 5' RACE reads through MiXCR, one entry per CDR3 protein. The sample includes about 260,000 distinct CDR3 sequences, roughly 8.2% of them seen just once. The specimen sequenced was PBMCs or a T cell subset sorted from them (not recorded which). Receptor source: a man between 18 and 29 years old who had mild COVID-19 (a few samples of this study predate the infection). Cell type and time point are not known.

This clonotype was found many times. The chain carries TRBV5-1 and TRBJ2-7; a weak D match, TRBD2 (7 bases). Germline V gives CDR1 SGHRS, CDR2 YFSETQ. Trimming stripped 4 bases from V and 2 bases from J, with 13 bases between. This CDR3 has 14 residues. The CDR3 DNA reads TGCGCCAGCAGCCCCGGGGGGCCCACCTACGAGCAGTACTTC. Translation gives CASSPGGPTYEQYF.

This clonotype was detected ten times or more. V and J are TRBV4-1 and TRBJ2-3; D may correspond to TRBD1 or TRBD2 (5 bases each). Deletions cut 0 bases from V and 2 bases from J, with 12 bases between. Germline CDR1 and CDR2: MGHRA and YSYEKL. The CDR3 runs to 16 residues. CDR3 protein: CASSQEGPPNTDTQYF. Here the CDR3 DNA reads TGCGCCAGCAGCCAAGAGGGACCGCCGAACACAGATACGCAGTATTTT.

This clonotype has more than one count but fewer than ten. The chain joins TRBV11-2 to TRBJ1-1; 7 positions match TRBD1. V lost 1 base and J lost 0; bases outside the gene matches: 2. This CDR3 is 15 amino acids long. From germline, CDR1 is SGHAT and CDR2 FQNNGV. This CDR3 is CASSLVTGVNTEAFF. As DNA, the CDR3 is TGTGCCAGCAGCTTAGTCACAGGGGTGAACACTGAAGCTTTCTTT.

The chain links TRBV7-2 to TRBJ1-4; D is undetermined. V dropped 5 bases and J dropped 10 bases, with 20 bases sitting between them. The CDR3 sequence is 15 residues long. Looked up from germline, CDR1 is SGHTA and CDR2 is FQGNSA. The chain's CDR3 is CASSPSQSGSGKLFF. CDR3 in DNA: TGTGCCAGCAGCCCGAGCCAGTCCGGGTCTGGAAAACTGTTTTTT.

The J gene is TRBJ2-2, the V gene TRBV30; no firm D call. The CDR3 is 15 amino acids. V was shortened by 0 bases and J by 0 bases, with 8 bases between the two germline ends. Germline lookup yields CDR1 GTSNPN and CDR2 SVGIG (reference sequence). CDR3 in amino acids: CAWSVQASNTGELFF. Written as DNA, the CDR3 is TGTGCCTGGAGTGTTCAGGCGTCGAACACCGGGGAGCTGTTTTTT.

The chain carries TRBV5-1 and TRBJ2-5; 9 nucleotides line up with TRBD1. Germline trimming cut 0 bases from V and 2 bases from J; bases unmatched to any gene: 2. Looked up from germline, CDR1 is SGHRS and CDR2 is YFSETQ. The CDR3 has 15 residues. CDR3 in amino acids: CASSLGTGAQETQYF. CDR3 nucleotides: TGCGCCAGCAGCTTGGGGACAGGGGCACAAGAGACCCAGTACTTC.

The chain has TRBV20-1 and TRBJ2-7; 8 bases match TRBD1. Germline lookup yields CDR1 DFQATT and CDR2 SNEGSKA (reference sequence). V trimming: 4 bases; J trimming: 3 bases; junction bases outside the gene matches: 5. The CDR3 consists of 13 residues. CDR3 DNA: TGCAGTGCTACCCGACAGGGGTTCTACGAGCAGTACGTC. As protein: CSATRQGFYEQYV.

This chain connects TRBV19 to TRBJ2-2; D is ambiguous. CDR3 size: 14 residues. V lost 3 bases, J lost 0 bases, and 5 bases lay in between. The germline V gene encodes CDR1 LNHDA and CDR2 SQIVND (reference sequence). The CDR3 region is CASSIGPNTGELFF. The DNA of the CDR3 is TGTGCCAGTAGTATTGGGCCGAACACCGGGGAGCTGTTTTTT. Filled out from reference TRBV19 and TRBJ2-2, the complete variable domain reads DGGITQSPKYLFRKEGQNVTLSCEQNLNHDAMYWYRQDPGQGLRLIYYSQIVNDFQKGDIAEGYSVSREKKESFPLTVTSAQKNPTAFYLCASSIGPNTGELFFGEGSRLTVL.

This chain connects TRBV5-5 to TRBJ2-7; no firm D call. The V and J ends lost 4 bases and 1 base respectively, with 12 bases between them. Germline lookup yields CDR1 SGHKS and CDR2 YYEKEE (reference sequence). The CDR3 covers 14 residues. This CDR3 reads CASSPDGYSYEQYV. CDR3 nucleotide sequence: TGTGCCAGCAGCCCCGACGGGTATTCCTACGAGCAGTACGTC.

This clonotype was observed many times. The junction does not match germline at one end; this may be a read error. The chain has TRBV5-1 and TRBJ2-3; the D is unclear. This CDR3 region has 11 residues. CDR1 and CDR2 (germline): SGHRS, YFSETQ. The CDR3 DNA reads TGTGCCAGCAGTTTGAGGGATACGCAGTATTTT. This encodes CASSLRDTQYF.

The rearrangement joins TRBV18 to TRBJ2-3; D unresolved. This CDR3 comprises 16 residues. From germline, CDR1 is KGHSH and CDR2 LQKENI. Trimming pared 3 bases from V and 0 bases from J, leaving 13 bases between. CDR3 sequence (DNA): TGTGCCAGCTCACCCATTAGGAGTGTTAGCACAGATACGCAGTATTTT. Translated: CASSPIRSVSTDTQYF.

V gene TRBV7-3 combines with J gene TRBJ2-3; D unresolved. Germline V lookup: CDR1 SGHTA, CDR2 FQGTGA. The CDR3 is 14 amino acids. The ends were cut back, 9 bases at V and 0 bases at J, with 13 bases in the middle. CDR3 protein: CASRSGSSTDTQYF. In nucleotides, the CDR3 is TGTGCCAGTCGTAGTGGGTCTAGCACAGATACGCAGTATTTT.

The chain joins TRBV5-1 to TRBJ2-1; possibly TRBD2 for D (5 bases). Trimming removed 4 bases from V and 1 base from J, with 15 bases in between. Germline loops: CDR1 SGHRS, CDR2 YFSETQ. The CDR3 has 16 residues. The CDR3 spells CASSPRAGGSYNEQFF. CDR3 nucleotides: TGCGCCAGCAGCCCACGCGCGGGCGGGTCCTACAATGAGCAGTTCTTC.

This clonotype was observed a few times. The chain has TRBV7-3 and TRBJ2-3; the D is unclear. Germline CDR1 and CDR2: SGHTA and FQGTGA. The CDR3 is 15 amino acids. V lost 5 bases, J lost 0 bases, and 12 bases lay in between. In DNA, the CDR3 is TGTGCCAGCAGCCCCTCCTACCTTAGCACAGATACGCAGTATTTT. Its translation: CASSPSYLSTDTQYF. Full variable domain (missing parts from reference TRBV7-3 and TRBJ2-3): GAGVSQTPSNKVTEKGKYVELRCDPISGHTALYWYRQSLGQGPEFLIYFQGTGAADDSGLPNDRFFAVRPEGSVSTLKIQRTERGDSAVYLCASSPSYLSTDTQYFGPGTRLTVL.

This clonotype has at least ten counts. The chain couples TRBV6-2 or TRBV6-3 to TRBJ2-2, with 9 bases lining up with TRBD1. Unmatched junction bases numbered 7, after V lost 6 bases and J lost 2 bases. This CDR3 spans 16 amino acids. Germline V gene lookup returns CDR1 MNHEY and CDR2 SVGEGT. CDR3 amino acids: CASRIPGQGNTGELFF. CDR3 DNA sequence: TGTGCCAGCAGGATTCCGGGACAGGGTAACACCGGGGAGCTGTTTTTT.

This clonotype was seen many times. The chain uses TRBV4-2 and TRBJ2-7, with TRBD1 matching over 7 bases. Germline CDR1 is LGHNA and CDR2 is YNFKEQ. This CDR3 spans 13 amino acids. Trimming cost V 4 bases and J 5 bases; bases outside gene matches: 5. The CDR3, as DNA: TGTGCCAGCAGCCGCGACAGGGAACACGAGCAGTACTTC. This gives the protein CASSRDREHEQYF.

This clonotype was observed many times. The chain employs TRBV12-3 or TRBV12-4 and TRBJ2-7; the D is unclear. V was cut by 6 bases and J by 4 bases, with 16 bases left in between. CDR3 length: 14 residues. CDR3 protein: CASRSALGAYEQYF. CDR3 coding DNA: TGTGCCAGCAGAAGTGCGCTTGGAGCATACGAGCAGTACTTC.

This clonotype appeared once. CDR3 nucleotide sequence: TGTGCCACGTCGGACCCTCCCGGTGAGCAGTTCTTC. Protein product: CATSDPPGEQFF. The V gene is TRBV24-1, the J gene TRBJ2-1, with D unresolved. There are 12 residues in the CDR3. Trimming took 10 bases from V and 9 from J, leaving 15 bases between them. Per the germline V gene, CDR1 is KGHDR and CDR2 is SFDVKD.

This chain uses TRBV12-3 or TRBV12-4 with TRBJ1-3; D unclear. V was pared by 3 bases and J by 4 bases, with 4 bases between. The CDR3 length is 12 residues. The CDR3 nucleotides read TGTGCCAGCAGTTTTGTCGGAAACACCATATATTTT. Translation gives CASSFVGNTIYF.

The J gene is TRBJ2-3, the V gene TRBV4-2; unclear D gene. The V and J ends lost 0 bases and 4 bases respectively, with 11 bases between them. CDR3 length: 15 residues. Germline CDR1 is LGHNA and CDR2 is YNFKEQ. CDR3 protein: CASSQDLESADTQYF. As DNA, the CDR3 is TGTGCCAGCAGCCAAGATTTGGAGTCTGCAGATACGCAGTATTTT.

This chain links TRBV5-1 with TRBJ1-2; TRBD1 matches at 9 bases. This CDR3 has 16 amino acids. CDR1 SGHRS and CDR2 YFSETQ come from the germline V gene. V dropped 0 bases and J dropped 2; count of bases not matched to a gene: 5. The CDR3 is CASSLVTGGRNYGYTF. CDR3 sequence (DNA): TGCGCCAGCAGCTTGGTGACAGGGGGGAGAAACTATGGCTACACCTTC.